A selection of T cell receptor beta chains follows, all from one sample in a study of regulatory T cells in long-lasting Graves disease. Each CDR3 protein is one row after TCRdb ran MiXCR on the multiplex PCR reads. The sample records about 210,000 distinct CDR3 sequences, roughly 19% being singletons. In addition, the sample was reused for a study of T cells in Graves' hyperthyroidism and ophthalmopathy.

The sequencing used peripheral blood mononuclear cells (PBMCs), collected at new diagnosis, from a patient treated with antithyroid drugs. These TCRs come from a woman in her twenties or thirties with Graves disease. CDR3s include the opening cysteine and the closing phenylalanine or tryptophan. A D gene is named only where the DNA matches it firmly. Clone sizes are given selectively: once, few, many, or a class where the clone is expanded.

>-|many|TRBV20-1|TRBJ2-7
TGCAGTGCTAGAATGGGGGGCCAACGGCAGTACTTC
CSARMGGQRQYF
>TRBD1|many|TRBV2|TRBJ1-3
TGTGCCAGCAGTGTAGAGACAGGGGGACACACCATATATTTT
CASSVETGGHTIYF
>-|many|TRBV4-1|TRBJ1-2
TGCGCCAGCAGCCAAGATTTACGTGGCTATGGCTACACCTTC
CASSQDLRGYGYTF
>-|many|TRBV27|TRBJ2-1
TGTGCCAGCAGTTTACTGGTGACAGCCTCCTACAATGAGCAGTTCTTC
CASSLLVTASYNEQFF
>-|many|TRBV7-6|TRBJ2-3
TGTGCCAGCAGCTTAGGACAACCTAGAGGGGATACGCAGTATTTT
CASSLGQPRGDTQYF
>-|few|TRBV2|TRBJ2-5
TGCGCCAGCAGCCAATATGACGGAGTAGAGACCCAGTACTTC
CASSQYDGVETQYF
>TRBD2|many|TRBV24-1|TRBJ2-5
TGTGCCACCAGCGGACTAGCGGGAGATAAAGAGACCCAGTACTTC
CATSGLAGDKETQYF
>TRBD2|few|TRBV4-1|TRBJ2-1
TGCGCCAGCAGTCCTACTAGCGGGGGGGCTGTTGAGCAGTTCTTC
CASSPTSGGAVEQFF
>TRBD1|-|TRBV4-1|TRBJ1-6
TGCGCCAGCAGGCCCGCCGGACAGGGGCATAATTCACCCCTCCACTTT
CASRPAGQGHNSPLHF
>-|-|TRBV9|TRBJ2-5
TGTGCCAGCAGTAAGTCCTTTACAGAGACCCAGTACTTC
CASSKSFTETQYF
>TRBD1|many|TRBV2|TRBJ2-2
TGTGCCAGTAGAAACCTACAGGGGGCCGGAAAGACCGGGGAGCTGTTTTTT
CASRNLQGAGKTGELFF
>-|few|TRBV3-1|TRBJ2-5
TGTGCCAGCAGCCCCTATGAGCTGATCCAAGAGACCCAGTACTTC
CASSPYELIQETQYF
>TRBD1|-|TRBV19|TRBJ2-2
TGTGCCAGTAGTCCCCCAAGGGGGCGCGACGCCGGGGAGCTGTTTTTT
CASSPPRGRDAGELFF
>-|many|TRBV5-1|TRBJ1-1
TGCGCCAGCATGGACGCTAACACTGAAGCTTTCTTT
CASMDANTEAFF
>-|many|TRBV18|TRBJ2-7
TGTGCCAGCTCACCGACGGACTACGAGCAGTACTTC
CASSPTDYEQYF
>-|few|TRBV28|TRBJ1-2
TGTGCCAGCGTACGCGGAGAGAATGGCTACACCTTC
CASVRGENGYTF
>TRBD1|many|TRBV5-5|TRBJ1-6
TGTGCCAGCAGTTTCCAGGGGGAACCCCTCCACTTT
CASSFQGEPLHF
>-|many|TRBV19|TRBJ1-1
TGTGCCAGTAGTGTGACAGACTACACTGAAGCTTTCTTT
CASSVTDYTEAFF
>-|many|TRBV20-1|TRBJ1-6
TGCAGTGCTCAACCCGCGGTGGACTTCACTTCACCCCTCCACTTT
CSAQPAVDFTSPLHF
>TRBD2|many|TRBV7-9|TRBJ2-7
TGTGCCAGCAGCACATCCGGGACTAGCTCCTACGAGCAGTACTTC
CASSTSGTSSYEQYF
>-|many|TRBV7-9|TRBJ2-3
TGTGCCAGTTACCGGGACACATTCACAGATACGCAGTATTTT
CASYRDTFTDTQYF
>-|few|TRBV6-2/TRBV6-3|TRBJ1-5
TGTGCCAGCAGTGCGGGGGGAGCTTGGCAGCCCCAGCATTTT
CASSAGGAWQPQHF
>-|few|TRBV5-4|TRBJ1-1
TGTGCCAGCACCCGCGCGGGTACAGGGTCGAACACTGAAGCTTTCTTT
CASTRAGTGSNTEAFF
>TRBD1|-|TRBV19|TRBJ2-7
TGTGCCAGCAGTGGACCGGGACAGGGAAGCGAGCAGTACTTC
CASSGPGQGSEQYF
>-|-|TRBV19|TRBJ1-6
TGTGCCAGTAGTATCATGGGGCAGGATAATTCACCCCTCCACTTT
CASSIMGQDNSPLHF
>TRBD1|-|TRBV9|TRBJ1-2
TGTGCCAGCAGCGGGGCAGGGGGCCCCTACGGCTACACCTTC
CASSGAGGPYGYTF
>-|many|TRBV6-1|TRBJ2-7
TGTGCCAGCAGTGACATAGGTTACGAGCAGTACTTC
CASSDIGYEQYF
>-|many|TRBV28|TRBJ1-1
TGTGCCAGCAGTTTATCAGAACAGGTCCTAAGGAACACTGAAGCTTTCTTT
CASSLSEQVLRNTEAFF
>TRBD2|once|TRBV27|TRBJ2-1
TGTGCCAGCAGTTTTTCCGGGAGGGGCTACAATGAGCAGTTCTTC
CASSFSGRGYNEQFF
>TRBD1|-|TRBV18|TRBJ1-3
TGTGCCAGCTCACCCGGGACAGGGTCAAGCTCTGGAAACACCATATATTTT
CASSPGTGSSSGNTIYF
>-|many|TRBV28|TRBJ2-6
TGTGCCAGCAGTTTAGGTACAGCGCTAGTCCTGACTTTC
CASSLGTALVLTF
>-|-|TRBV5-1|TRBJ2-2
TGCGCCAGCAGCTCGGCAGGGAACACCGGGGAGCTGTTTTTT
CASSSAGNTGELFF
>TRBD1|many|TRBV5-5|TRBJ2-1
TGTGCCAGCAGCTTGTCAACAGGGGGCCTAACCGGGCAGTTCTTC
CASSLSTGGLTGQFF
>-|many|TRBV6-1|TRBJ1-1
TGTGCCAGCAATGATTGGGGGTTGAACACTGAAGCTTTCTTT
CASNDWGLNTEAFF
>-|many|TRBV18|TRBJ1-5
TGTGCCAGCCAAATTTCGAGGGATCAGCCCCAGCATTTT
CASQISRDQPQHF
>-|many|TRBV7-7|TRBJ2-3
TGTGCCAGCAGCTTCGGCCCCACAGATACGCAGTATTTT
CASSFGPTDTQYF
>-|many|TRBV25-1|TRBJ1-6
TGTGCCAGCAGCGGGCATAGCGCCTATAATTCACCCCTCCACTTT
CASSGHSAYNSPLHF
>-|many|TRBV6-1|TRBJ1-1
TGTGCCAGCAGTCCAGGGGTGGGGGCTGAAGCTTTCTTT
CASSPGVGAEAFF
>TRBD1|-|TRBV7-2|TRBJ1-2
TGTGCCAGCAGCGTAACAGGGGACGGCTACACCTTC
CASSVTGDGYTF
>-|many|TRBV27|TRBJ2-1
TGTGCCAGCAGTTTATCCCCCCCCTACAATGAGCAGTTCTTC
CASSLSPPYNEQFF
>-|-|TRBV28|TRBJ1-2
TGTGCCAACAGTTTGGACACGCGGGGCTACACCTTC
CANSLDTRGYTF
>-|-|TRBV7-9|TRBJ1-3
TGTGCCAGCAGCTTAGCGAAACCCTTTCAAAACACCATATATTTT
CASSLAKPFQNTIYF
>-|many|TRBV5-1|TRBJ2-7
TGCGCCAGCAGCCTCTTCCAGGGAGAAGAAGGCGAGCAGTACTTC
CASSLFQGEEGEQYF
>TRBD1|-|TRBV11-1|TRBJ2-5
TGTGCCAGCAGCTCCACCGGGACAGGGGAAGAGACCCAGTACTTC
CASSSTGTGEETQYF